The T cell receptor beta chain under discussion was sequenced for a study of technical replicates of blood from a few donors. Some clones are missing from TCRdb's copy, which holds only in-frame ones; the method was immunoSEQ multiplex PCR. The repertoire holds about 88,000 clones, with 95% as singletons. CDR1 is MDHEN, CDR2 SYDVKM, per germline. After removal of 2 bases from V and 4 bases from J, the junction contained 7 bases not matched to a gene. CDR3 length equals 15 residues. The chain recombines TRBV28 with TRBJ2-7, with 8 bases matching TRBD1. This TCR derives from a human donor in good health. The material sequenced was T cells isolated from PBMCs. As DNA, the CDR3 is TGTGCCAGCAGTTTAGACCGGGACAGGACGTACGAGCAGTACTTC. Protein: CASSLDRDRTYEQYF.